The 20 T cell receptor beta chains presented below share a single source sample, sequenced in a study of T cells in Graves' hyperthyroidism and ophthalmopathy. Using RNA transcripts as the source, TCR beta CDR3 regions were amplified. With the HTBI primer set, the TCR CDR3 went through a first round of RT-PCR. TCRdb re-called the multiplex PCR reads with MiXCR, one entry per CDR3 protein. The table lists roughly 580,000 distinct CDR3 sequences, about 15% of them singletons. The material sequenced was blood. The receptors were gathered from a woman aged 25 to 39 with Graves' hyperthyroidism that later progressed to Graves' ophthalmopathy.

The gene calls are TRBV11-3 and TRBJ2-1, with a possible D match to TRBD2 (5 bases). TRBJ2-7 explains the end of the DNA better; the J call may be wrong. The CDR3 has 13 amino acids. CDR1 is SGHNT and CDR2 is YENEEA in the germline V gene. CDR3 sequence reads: CASSLAGWNEQYF. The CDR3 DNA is TGTGCCAGCAGCTTGGCGGGTTGGAATGAGCAGTACTTC.

The CDR3 DNA follows: TGCGCCAGCAGCTTGGACACCGGGACAGGGGTGCCCCAGCATTTT. As protein: CASSLDTGTGVPQHF. V gene TRBV5-1 combines with J gene TRBJ1-5; TRBD1 agrees at 10 bases. This CDR3 spans 15 amino acids. With 0 bases clipped from V and 9 bases from J, the junction kept 6 bases outside the gene matches. The germline CDR1 and CDR2 sequences are SGHRS and YFSETQ.

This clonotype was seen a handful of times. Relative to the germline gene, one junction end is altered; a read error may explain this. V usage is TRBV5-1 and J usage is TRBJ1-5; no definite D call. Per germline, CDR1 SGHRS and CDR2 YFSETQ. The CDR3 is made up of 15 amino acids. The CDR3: CASRLGPVGDQPQHF. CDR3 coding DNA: TGCGCCAGCAGGTTGGGTCCGGTGGGCGATCAGCCCCAGCATTTT.

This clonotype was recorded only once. CDR3 sequence: CASSSTGGSAQYGYTF. For the CDR3, the DNA is TGTGCCAGCAGTTCGACAGGGGGGTCGGCTCAATATGGCTACACCTTC. The chain links TRBV27 to TRBJ1-2; 9 bases align to TRBD1. The CDR3 spans 16 residues. Germline CDR1 reads MNHEY; CDR2 reads SMNVEV (reference sequence). Unmatched junction bases numbered 11, after V lost 4 bases and J lost 5 bases.

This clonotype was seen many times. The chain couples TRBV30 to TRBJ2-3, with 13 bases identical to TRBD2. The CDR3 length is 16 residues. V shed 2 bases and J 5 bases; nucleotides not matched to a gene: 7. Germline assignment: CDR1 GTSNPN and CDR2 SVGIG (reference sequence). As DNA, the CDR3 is TGTGCCTGGAGTACACTAGCGGGAGGGCGGAGAGATACGCAGTATTTT. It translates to CAWSTLAGGRRDTQYF.

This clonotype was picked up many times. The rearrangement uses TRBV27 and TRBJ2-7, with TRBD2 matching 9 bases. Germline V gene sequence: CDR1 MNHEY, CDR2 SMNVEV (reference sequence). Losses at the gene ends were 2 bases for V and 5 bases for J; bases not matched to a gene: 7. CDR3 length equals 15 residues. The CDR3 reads CASSLVGLAGHEQYF. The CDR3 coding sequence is TGTGCCAGCAGTTTAGTGGGACTAGCTGGTCACGAGCAGTACTTC.

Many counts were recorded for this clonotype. The CDR3 sequence: CASSLIGAQPQHF. The CDR3 nucleotides are TGTGCCAGCAGTTTGATAGGGGCTCAGCCCCAGCATTTT. The rearrangement links TRBV27 to TRBJ1-5; tentatively, D is TRBD1 (5 bases). The CDR3 covers 13 residues. The germline gives CDR1 MNHEY, CDR2 SMNVEV (reference sequence). Deletions cut 3 bases from V and 6 bases from J, with 9 bases between.

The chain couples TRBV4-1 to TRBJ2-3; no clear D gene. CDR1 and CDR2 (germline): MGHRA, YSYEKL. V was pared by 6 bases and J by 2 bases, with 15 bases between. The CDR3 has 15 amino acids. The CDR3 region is CASRPTFSHTDTQYF. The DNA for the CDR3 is TGCGCCAGCAGGCCGACTTTCTCCCACACAGATACGCAGTATTTT.

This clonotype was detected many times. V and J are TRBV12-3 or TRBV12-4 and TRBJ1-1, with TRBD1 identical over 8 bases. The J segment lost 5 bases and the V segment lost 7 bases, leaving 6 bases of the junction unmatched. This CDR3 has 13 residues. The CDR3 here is CASKQGAQTEAFF. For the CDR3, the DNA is TGTGCCAGCAAGCAGGGGGCGCAGACTGAAGCTTTCTTT.

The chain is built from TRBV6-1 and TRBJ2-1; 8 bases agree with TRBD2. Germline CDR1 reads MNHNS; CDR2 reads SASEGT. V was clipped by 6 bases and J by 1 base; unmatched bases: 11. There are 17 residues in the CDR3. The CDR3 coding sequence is TGTGCCAGCAGCAGGAGCAGCGGGAGTATTTCCTACAATGAGCAGTTCTTC. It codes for CASSRSSGSISYNEQFF.

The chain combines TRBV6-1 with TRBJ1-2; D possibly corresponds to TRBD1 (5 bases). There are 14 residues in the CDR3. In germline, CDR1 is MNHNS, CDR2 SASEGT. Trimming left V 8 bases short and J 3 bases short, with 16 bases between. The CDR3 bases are TGTGCCAGCGTTAACCAGGGAATATACTATGGCTACACCTTC. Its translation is CASVNQGIYYGYTF.

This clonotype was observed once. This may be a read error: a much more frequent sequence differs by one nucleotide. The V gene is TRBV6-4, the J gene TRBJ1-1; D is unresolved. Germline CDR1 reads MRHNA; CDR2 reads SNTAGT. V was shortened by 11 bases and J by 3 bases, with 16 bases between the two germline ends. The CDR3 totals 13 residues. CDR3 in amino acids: CAAQSSADTEAFF. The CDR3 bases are TGTGCCGCTCAGTCAAGCGCAGACACTGAAGCTTTCTTT.

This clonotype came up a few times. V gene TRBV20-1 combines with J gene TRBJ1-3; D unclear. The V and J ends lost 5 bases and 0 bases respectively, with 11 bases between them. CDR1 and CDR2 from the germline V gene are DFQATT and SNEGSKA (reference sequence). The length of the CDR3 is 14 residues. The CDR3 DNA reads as TGCAGTGCTGCAACGGGGAGCTCTGGAAACACCATATATTTT. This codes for CSAATGSSGNTIYF.

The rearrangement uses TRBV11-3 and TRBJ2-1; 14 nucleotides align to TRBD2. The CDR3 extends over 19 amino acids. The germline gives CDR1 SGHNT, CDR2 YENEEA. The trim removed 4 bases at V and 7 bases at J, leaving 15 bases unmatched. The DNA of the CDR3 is TGTGCCAGCAGCTCCTCGACTAGCGGGAGGGCCATGAAAGGGAATGAGCAGTTCTTC. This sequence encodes CASSSSTSGRAMKGNEQFF.

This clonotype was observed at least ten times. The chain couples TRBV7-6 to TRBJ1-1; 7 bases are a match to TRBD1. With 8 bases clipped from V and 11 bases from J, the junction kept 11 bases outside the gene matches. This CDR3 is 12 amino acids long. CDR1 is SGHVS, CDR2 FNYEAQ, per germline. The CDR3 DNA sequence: TGTGCCAGCCGGACAGGAGATTTAGAGGCTTTCTTT. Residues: CASRTGDLEAFF.

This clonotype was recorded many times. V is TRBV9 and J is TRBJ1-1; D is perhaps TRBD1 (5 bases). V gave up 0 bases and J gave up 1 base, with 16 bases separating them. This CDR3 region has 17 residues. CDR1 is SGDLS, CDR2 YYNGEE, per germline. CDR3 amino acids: CASSVAGGAGTNTEAFF. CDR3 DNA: TGTGCCAGCAGCGTAGCGGGGGGAGCCGGCACGAACACTGAAGCTTTCTTT.

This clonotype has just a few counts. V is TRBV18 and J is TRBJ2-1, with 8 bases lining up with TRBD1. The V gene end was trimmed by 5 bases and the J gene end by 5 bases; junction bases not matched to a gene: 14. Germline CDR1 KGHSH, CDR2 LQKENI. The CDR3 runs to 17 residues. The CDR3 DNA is TGTGCCAGCTCATCTGGGACAGGCCGGGACTTGAACAATGAGCAGTTCTTC. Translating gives CASSSGTGRDLNNEQFF.

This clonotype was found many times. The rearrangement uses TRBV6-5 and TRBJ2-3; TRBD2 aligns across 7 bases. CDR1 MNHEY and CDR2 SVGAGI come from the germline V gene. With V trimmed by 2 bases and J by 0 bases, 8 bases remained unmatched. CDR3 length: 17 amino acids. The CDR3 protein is CASSYGRLAASTDTQYF. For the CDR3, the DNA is TGTGCCAGCAGTTACGGGCGACTAGCTGCTAGCACAGATACGCAGTATTTT.

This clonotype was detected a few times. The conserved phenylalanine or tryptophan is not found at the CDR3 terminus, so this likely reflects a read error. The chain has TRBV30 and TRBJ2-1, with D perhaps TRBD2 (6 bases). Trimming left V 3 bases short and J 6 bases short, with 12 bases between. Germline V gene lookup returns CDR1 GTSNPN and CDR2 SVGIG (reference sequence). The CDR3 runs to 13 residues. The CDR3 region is CAWSLSTSNEQFL. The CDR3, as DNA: TGTGCCTGGAGCCTATCGACTAGCAATGAGCAGTTCCTC.

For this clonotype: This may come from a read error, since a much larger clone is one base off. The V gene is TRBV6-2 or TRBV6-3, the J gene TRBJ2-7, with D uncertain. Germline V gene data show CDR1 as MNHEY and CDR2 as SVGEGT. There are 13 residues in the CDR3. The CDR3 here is CTSSQGRAYEQYF. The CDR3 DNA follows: TGTACCAGCAGCCAAGGACGGGCCTACGAGCAGTACTTC.